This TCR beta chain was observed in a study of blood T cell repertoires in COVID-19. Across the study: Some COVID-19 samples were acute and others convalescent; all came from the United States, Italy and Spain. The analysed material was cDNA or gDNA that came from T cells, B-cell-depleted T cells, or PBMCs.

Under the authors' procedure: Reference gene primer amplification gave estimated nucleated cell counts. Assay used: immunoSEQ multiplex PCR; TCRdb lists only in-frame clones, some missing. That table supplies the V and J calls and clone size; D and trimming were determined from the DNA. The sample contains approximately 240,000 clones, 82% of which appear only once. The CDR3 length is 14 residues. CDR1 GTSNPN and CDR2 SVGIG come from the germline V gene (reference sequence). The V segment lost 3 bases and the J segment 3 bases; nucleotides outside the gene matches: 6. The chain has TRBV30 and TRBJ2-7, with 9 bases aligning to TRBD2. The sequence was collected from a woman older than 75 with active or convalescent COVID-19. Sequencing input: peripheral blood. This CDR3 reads CAWSPLAGSYEQYF. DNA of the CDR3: TGTGCCTGGAGCCCCCTAGCGGGGAGCTACGAGCAGTACTTC.